The clone carrying this TCR beta chain was counted only a few times. The CDR3 has 16 residues. Trimming pared 6 bases from V and 3 bases from J, leaving 19 bases between. The germline V gene has CDR1 KGHSH and CDR2 LQKENI. Those who donated were healthy HIV-negative adults, with no recent acute infections or vaccinations reported. This sample was included in a study of shared clonotypes between healthy human individuals. Looking at the study overall: The study enrolled a couple of women and three men aged 18 to 49.

Here immunoSEQ multiplex PCR was the method, and the copy in TCRdb shows in-frame clones only, minus some. The repertoire holds about 480,000 clones, about four fifths seen once, with over 10% in the top ten. This sequence was found in a woman aged 40 to 55 in good health. Some clones in this sample may be carry-over from other donors' samples. Sample: PBMCs. The rearrangement uses TRBV18 and TRBJ2-3; tentatively, D is TRBD1 (7 bases). This CDR3 reads CASSHGRTGLTDTQYF. The CDR3 nucleotides read TGTGCCAGCTCCCACGGCCGGACAGGACTAACAGATACGCAGTATTTT.